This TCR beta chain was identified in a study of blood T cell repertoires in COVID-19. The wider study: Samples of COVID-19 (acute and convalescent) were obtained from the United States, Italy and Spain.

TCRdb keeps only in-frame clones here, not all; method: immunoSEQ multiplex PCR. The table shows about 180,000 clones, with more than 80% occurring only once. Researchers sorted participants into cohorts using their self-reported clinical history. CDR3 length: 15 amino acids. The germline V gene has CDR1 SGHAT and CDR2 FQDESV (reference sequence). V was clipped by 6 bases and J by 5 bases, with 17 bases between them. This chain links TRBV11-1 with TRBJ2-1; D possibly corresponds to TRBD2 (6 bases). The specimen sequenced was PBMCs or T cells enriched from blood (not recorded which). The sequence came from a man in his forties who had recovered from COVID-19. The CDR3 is CASSSPGTFDNEQFF. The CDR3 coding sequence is TGTGCCAGCAGTTCCCCCGGGACTTTCGACAATGAGCAGTTCTTC.